This is a list of T cell receptor beta chains from one sample in a study of blood T cells in healthy people across ages. TCRdb used MiXCR to reprocess the 5' RACE reads, holding one entry per CDR3 protein. The sample includes about 1.6 million distinct CDR3 sequences, roughly a third seen only once; the top ten take roughly 12%. Source material: blood. The receptors were gathered from a young woman in good health. Each CDR3 is given with its conserved first and last residue. The D gene is left open where the match is weak. Only part of the rows carry a size: once, few, many, or a class if the clone is expanded.

>TRBD1|-|TRBV24-1|TRBJ2-1
CATSERDRVDEQFF
TGTGCCACCAGTGAACGGGACAGGGTGGACGAGCAGTTCTTC
>-|-|TRBV6-6|TRBJ2-7
CASSYALFEGSTYEQYF
TGTGCCAGCAGTTACGCGCTGTTTGAGGGCAGCACCTACGAGCAGTACTTC
>-|-|TRBV5-1|TRBJ2-1
CASSLAGTPNNEQFF
TGCGCCAGCAGCTTGGCCGGGACTCCTAACAATGAGCAGTTCTTC
>-|-|TRBV20-1|TRBJ1-5
CSARGSGLGRNQPQHF
TGCAGTGCTAGAGGGTCTGGTCTCGGCCGCAATCAGCCCCAGCATTTT
>TRBD2|few|TRBV5-1|TRBJ2-1
CASSSNVLAGTDEQFF
TGCGCCAGCAGCTCCAACGTGCTAGCGGGAACGGATGAGCAGTTCTTC
>TRBD1|-|TRBV5-1|TRBJ1-2
CASSLDRGSPGYTF
TGCGCCAGCAGCTTGGACAGGGGATCACCTGGCTACACCTTC
>-|-|TRBV4-1|TRBJ2-6
CASSPGGVGANVLTF
TGCGCCAGCAGCCCCGGAGGGGTTGGGGCCAACGTCCTGACTTTC
>-|few|TRBV5-1|TRBJ2-7
CASSFEPTYEQYF
TGCGCCAGCAGCTTCGAACCGACCTACGAGCAGTACTTC
>-|-|TRBV18|TRBJ2-7
CASSGGKAYEQYF
TGTGCCAGCTCCGGTGGGAAGGCCTACGAGCAGTACTTC
>-|few|TRBV7-2|TRBJ1-2
CASSLTRDDYGYTF
TGTGCCAGCAGCTTAACACGGGATGACTATGGCTACACCTTC
>-|-|TRBV5-6|TRBJ2-7
CASSGRDRHYEQYF
TGTGCCAGCAGCGGGAGGGACAGGCATTACGAGCAGTACTTC
>-|-|TRBV25-1|TRBJ2-3
CASSELGGSTDTQYF
TGTGCCAGCAGTGAATTAGGGGGAAGCACAGATACGCAGTATTTT
>-|few|TRBV28|TRBJ2-1
CASRRGSVGGPIENEQFF
TGTGCCAGCAGAAGAGGGTCGGTCGGGGGGCCGATCGAAAATGAGCAGTTCTTC
>TRBD2|-|TRBV19|TRBJ2-1
CASSIVGLAGGNEQFF
TGTGCCAGTAGTATAGTTGGGCTAGCGGGAGGTAATGAGCAGTTCTTC
>-|few|TRBV29-1|TRBJ1-5
CSVGGGSGQPQHF
TGCAGCGTTGGCGGTGGTTCGGGACAGCCCCAGCATTTT
>-|-|TRBV28|TRBJ2-1
CASGGGAEAYNEQFF
TGTGCCAGCGGTGGGGGAGCGGAAGCCTACAATGAGCAGTTCTTC
>-|once|TRBV5-5|TRBJ2-5
CASSLATRRETQYF
TGTGCCAGCAGCTTGGCTACACGCCGAGAGACCCAGTACTTC
>-|-|TRBV7-9|TRBJ1-1
CASSLDSAYTEAFF
TGTGCCAGCAGCTTAGATTCAGCTTACACTGAAGCTTTCTTT
>-|-|TRBV7-8|TRBJ2-1
CASSLHPEEIQINYEQFF
TGTGCCAGCAGCCTCCACCCAGAGGAGATCCAAATTAACTATGAGCAGTTCTTC
>-|-|TRBV6-6|TRBJ1-4
CASSLRGANEKLFF
TGTGCCAGCAGTTTGCGGGGGGCTAATGAAAAACTGTTTTTT
>-|-|TRBV12-3/TRBV12-4|TRBJ2-5
CASSPSDSHQETQYF
TGTGCCAGCAGTCCTTCCGACAGCCACCAAGAGACCCAGTACTTC
>TRBD2|-|TRBV9|TRBJ2-7
CASSAGLAGSFEQYF
TGTGCCAGCAGCGCAGGACTAGCCGGTAGTTTTGAGCAGTACTTC
>TRBD1|-|TRBV6-1|TRBJ1-2
CASRRTGGRNGYTF
TGTGCCAGCAGGAGGACAGGGGGCAGGAATGGCTACACCTTC
>-|-|TRBV13|TRBJ2-1
CASSLTDVGKGEQFF
TGTGCCAGCAGCTTAACGGACGTAGGGAAGGGTGAGCAGTTCTTC
>-|few|TRBV7-6|TRBJ2-1
CASSPRLEINEQFF
TGTGCCAGCAGCCCGAGACTGGAGATCAATGAGCAGTTCTTC
>-|-|TRBV11-1|TRBJ2-3
CASSLEDNTDTQYF
TGTGCCAGCAGCTTAGAGGATAACACAGATACGCAGTATTTT
>TRBD2|few|TRBV4-2|TRBJ2-5
CASSHLSGGSQETQYF
TGTGCCAGCAGCCACCTTAGCGGGGGGTCTCAAGAGACCCAGTACTTC